The clone carrying this T cell receptor beta chain occurred a few times. Its antigen is as yet unknown. The CDR3 is 17 amino acids. V lost 3 bases, J lost 7 bases, and 14 bases stayed unmatched. The germline CDR1 and CDR2 sequences are SGHRS and YFSETQ. This record belongs to a study of identical twins. A universal primer site was added by template switching, and unique molecular identifiers were carried by the cDNA. TCRdb used MiXCR to reprocess the 5' RACE reads, holding one entry per CDR3 protein. This repertoire shows 640,000 or so distinct CDR3 sequences, 5.5% to 7.5% found once; its top ten account for around 2%. Findings and limits, study-wide: Weaker excess twin sharing was observed in beta out-of-frame sequences.

V usage is TRBV5-1 and J usage is TRBJ2-1; 9 bases are shared with TRBD1. Sequencing was carried out using naive T cells sorted from blood. The clonotype was recovered from a man aged 18 to 29 in good health. The CDR3 here is CASSSLNLDRGVNEQFF. The CDR3 nucleotides read TGCGCCAGCAGCTCCCTCAATTTAGACAGGGGGGTAAATGAGCAGTTCTTC.